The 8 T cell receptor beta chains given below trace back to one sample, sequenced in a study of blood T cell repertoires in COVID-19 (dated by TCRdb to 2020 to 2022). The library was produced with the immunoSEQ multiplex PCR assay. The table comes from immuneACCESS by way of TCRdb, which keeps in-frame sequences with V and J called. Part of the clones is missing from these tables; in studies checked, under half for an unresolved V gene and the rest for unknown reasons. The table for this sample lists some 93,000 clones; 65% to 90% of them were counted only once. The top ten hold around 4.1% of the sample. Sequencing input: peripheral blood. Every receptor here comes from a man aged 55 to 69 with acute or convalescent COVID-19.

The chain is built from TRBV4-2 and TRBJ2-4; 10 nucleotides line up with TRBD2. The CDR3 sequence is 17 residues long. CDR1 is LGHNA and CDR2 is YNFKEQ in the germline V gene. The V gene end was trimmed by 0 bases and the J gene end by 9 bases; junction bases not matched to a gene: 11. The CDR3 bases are TGTGCCAGCAGCCAAGAAGGGTTTCAGCGGGGGGGCACCATTCAGTACTTC. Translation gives CASSQEGFQRGGTIQYF.

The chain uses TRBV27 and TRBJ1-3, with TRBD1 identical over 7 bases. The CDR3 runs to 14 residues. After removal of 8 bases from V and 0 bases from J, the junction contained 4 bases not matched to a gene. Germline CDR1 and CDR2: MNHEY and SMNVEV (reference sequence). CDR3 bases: TGTGCCAGCGGTTACAGGGGCTCTGGAAACACCATATATTTT. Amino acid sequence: CASGYRGSGNTIYF.

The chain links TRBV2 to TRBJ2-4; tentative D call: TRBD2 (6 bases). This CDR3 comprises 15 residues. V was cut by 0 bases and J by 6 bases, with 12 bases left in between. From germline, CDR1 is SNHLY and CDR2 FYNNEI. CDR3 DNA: TGTGCCAGCAGTGAAGCGGGGGGTATCGGAAACATTCAGTACTTC. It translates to CASSEAGGIGNIQYF.

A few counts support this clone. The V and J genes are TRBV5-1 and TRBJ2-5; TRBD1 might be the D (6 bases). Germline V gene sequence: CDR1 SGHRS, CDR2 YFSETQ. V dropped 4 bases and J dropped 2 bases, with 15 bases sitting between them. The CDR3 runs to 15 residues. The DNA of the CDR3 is TGCGCCAGCAGCCCCCCAGGACAGTTTCAAGAGACCCAGTACTTC. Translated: CASSPPGQFQETQYF.

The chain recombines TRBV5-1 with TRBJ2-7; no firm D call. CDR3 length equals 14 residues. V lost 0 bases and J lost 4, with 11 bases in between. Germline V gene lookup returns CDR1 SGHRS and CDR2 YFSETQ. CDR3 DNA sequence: TGCGCCAGCAGCTTGGGAGGTCCCGGGTACGAGCAGTACTTC. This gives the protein CASSLGGPGYEQYF.

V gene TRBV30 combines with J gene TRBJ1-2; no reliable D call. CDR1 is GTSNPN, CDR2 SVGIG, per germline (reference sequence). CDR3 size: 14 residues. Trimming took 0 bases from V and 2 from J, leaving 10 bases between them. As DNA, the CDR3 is TGTGCCTGGAGTGTCCTGACAAGAAACTATGGCTACACCTTC. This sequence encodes CAWSVLTRNYGYTF.

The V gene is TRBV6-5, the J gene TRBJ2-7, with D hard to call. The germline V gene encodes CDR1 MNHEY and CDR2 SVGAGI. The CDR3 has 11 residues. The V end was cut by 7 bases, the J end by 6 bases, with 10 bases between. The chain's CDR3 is CASTRRGEQYF. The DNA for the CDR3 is TGTGCCAGCACCAGACGAGGCGAGCAGTACTTC.

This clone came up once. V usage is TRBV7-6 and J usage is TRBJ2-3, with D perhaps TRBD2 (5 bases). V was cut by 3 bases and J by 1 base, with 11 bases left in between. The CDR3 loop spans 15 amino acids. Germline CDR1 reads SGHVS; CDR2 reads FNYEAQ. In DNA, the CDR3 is TGTGCCAGCAGCTTTTTACTAGAGGGCACAGATACGCAGTATTTT. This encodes CASSFLLEGTDTQYF.